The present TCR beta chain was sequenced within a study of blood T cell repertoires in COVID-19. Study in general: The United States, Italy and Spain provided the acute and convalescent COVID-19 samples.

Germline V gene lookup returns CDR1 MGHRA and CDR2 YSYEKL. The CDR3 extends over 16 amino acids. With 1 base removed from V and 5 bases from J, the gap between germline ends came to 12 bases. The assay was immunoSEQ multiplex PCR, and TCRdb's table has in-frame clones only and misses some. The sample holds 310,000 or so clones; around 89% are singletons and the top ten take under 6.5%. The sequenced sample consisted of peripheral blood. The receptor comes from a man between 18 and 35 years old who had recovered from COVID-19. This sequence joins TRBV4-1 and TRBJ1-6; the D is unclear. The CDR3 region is CASSQGTTEHNSPLHF. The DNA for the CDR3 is TGCGCCAGCAGCCAAGGGACTACGGAGCATAATTCACCCCTCCACTTT.